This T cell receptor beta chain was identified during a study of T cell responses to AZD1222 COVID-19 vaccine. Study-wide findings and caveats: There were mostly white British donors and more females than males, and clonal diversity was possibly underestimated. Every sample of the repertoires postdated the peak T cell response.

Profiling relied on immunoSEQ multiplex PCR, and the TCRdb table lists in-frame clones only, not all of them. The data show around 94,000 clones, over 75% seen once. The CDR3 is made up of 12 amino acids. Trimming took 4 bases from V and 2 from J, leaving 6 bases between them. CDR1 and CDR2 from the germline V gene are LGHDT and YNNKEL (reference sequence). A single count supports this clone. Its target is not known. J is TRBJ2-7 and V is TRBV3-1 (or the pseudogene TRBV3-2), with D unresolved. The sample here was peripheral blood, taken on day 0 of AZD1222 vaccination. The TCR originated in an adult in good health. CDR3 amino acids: CASSLQTYEQYF. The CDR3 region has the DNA TGTGCCAGCAGCCTTCAGACCTACGAGCAGTACTTC.